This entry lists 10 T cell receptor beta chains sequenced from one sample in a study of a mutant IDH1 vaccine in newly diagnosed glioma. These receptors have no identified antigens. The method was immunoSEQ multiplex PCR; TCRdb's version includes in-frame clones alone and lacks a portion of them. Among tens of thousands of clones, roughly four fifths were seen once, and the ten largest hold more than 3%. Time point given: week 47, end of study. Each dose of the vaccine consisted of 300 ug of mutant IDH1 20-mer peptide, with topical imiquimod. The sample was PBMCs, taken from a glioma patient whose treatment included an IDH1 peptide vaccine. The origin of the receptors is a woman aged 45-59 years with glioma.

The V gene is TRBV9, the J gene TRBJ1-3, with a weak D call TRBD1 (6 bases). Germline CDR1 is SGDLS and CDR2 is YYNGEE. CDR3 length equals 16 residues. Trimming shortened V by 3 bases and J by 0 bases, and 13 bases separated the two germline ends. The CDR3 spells CASSGTTGGSGNTIYF. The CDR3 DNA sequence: TGTGCCAGCAGCGGCACGACAGGAGGCTCTGGAAACACCATATATTTT.

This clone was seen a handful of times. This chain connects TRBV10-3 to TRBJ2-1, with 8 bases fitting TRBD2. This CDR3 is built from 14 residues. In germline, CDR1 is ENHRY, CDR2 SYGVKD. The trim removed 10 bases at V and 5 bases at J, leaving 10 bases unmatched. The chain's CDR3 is CATHVSGRDNEQFF. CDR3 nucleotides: TGTGCCACGCACGTAAGCGGGAGAGACAATGAGCAGTTCTTC.

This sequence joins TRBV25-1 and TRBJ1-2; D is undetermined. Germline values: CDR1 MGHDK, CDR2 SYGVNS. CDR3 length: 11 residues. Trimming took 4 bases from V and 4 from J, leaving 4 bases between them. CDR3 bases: TGTGCCAGCAGTGCCCCCTATGGCTACACCTTC. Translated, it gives CASSAPYGYTF.

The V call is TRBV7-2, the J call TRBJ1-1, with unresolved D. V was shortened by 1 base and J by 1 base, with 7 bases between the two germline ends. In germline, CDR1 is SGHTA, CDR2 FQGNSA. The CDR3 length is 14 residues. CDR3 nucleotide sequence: TGTGCCAGCAGCTTAGGGTCAGGGAACACTGAAGCTTTCTTT. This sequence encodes CASSLGSGNTEAFF.

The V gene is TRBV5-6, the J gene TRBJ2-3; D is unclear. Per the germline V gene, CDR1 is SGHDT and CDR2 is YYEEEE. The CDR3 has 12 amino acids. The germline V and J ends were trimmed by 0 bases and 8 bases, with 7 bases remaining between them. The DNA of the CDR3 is TGTGCCAGCAGCTTGGGCCTAGGTACGCAGTATTTT. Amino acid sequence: CASSLGLGTQYF.

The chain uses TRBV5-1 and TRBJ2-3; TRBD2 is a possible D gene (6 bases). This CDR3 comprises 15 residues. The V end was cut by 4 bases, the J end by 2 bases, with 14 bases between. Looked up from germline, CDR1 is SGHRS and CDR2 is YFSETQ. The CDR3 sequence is CASSVGTPTTDTQYF. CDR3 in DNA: TGCGCCAGCAGCGTAGGGACTCCTACCACAGATACGCAGTATTTT.

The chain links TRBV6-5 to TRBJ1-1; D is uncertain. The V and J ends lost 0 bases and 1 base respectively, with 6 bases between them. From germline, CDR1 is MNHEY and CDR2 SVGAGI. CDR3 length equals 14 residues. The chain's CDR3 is CASSYSSRNTEAFF. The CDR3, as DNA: TGTGCCAGCAGTTACTCGAGTAGGAACACTGAAGCTTTCTTT.

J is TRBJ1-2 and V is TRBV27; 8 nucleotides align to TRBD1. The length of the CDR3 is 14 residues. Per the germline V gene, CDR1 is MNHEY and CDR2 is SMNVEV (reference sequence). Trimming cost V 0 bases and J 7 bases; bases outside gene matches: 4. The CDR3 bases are TGTGCCAGCAGTTTATCCCCAGGGGGCGTTGGCTACACCTTC. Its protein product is CASSLSPGGVGYTF.

This CDR3 is CASSTGTENTEAFF. For the CDR3, the DNA is TGCGCCAGCAGCACCGGGACAGAGAACACTGAAGCTTTCTTT. The rearrangement uses TRBV5-1 and TRBJ1-1, with 7 bases matching TRBD1. Per the germline V gene, CDR1 is SGHRS and CDR2 is YFSETQ. Losses at the gene ends were 4 bases for V and 1 base for J; bases not matched to a gene: 4. CDR3 size: 14 residues.

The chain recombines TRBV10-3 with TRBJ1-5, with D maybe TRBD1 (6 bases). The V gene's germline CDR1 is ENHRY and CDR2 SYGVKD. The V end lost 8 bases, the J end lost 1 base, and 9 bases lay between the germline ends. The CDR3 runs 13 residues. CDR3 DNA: TGTGCCATCTGTAGGGGGAGCAATCAGCCCCAGCATTTT. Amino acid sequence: CAICRGSNQPQHF.